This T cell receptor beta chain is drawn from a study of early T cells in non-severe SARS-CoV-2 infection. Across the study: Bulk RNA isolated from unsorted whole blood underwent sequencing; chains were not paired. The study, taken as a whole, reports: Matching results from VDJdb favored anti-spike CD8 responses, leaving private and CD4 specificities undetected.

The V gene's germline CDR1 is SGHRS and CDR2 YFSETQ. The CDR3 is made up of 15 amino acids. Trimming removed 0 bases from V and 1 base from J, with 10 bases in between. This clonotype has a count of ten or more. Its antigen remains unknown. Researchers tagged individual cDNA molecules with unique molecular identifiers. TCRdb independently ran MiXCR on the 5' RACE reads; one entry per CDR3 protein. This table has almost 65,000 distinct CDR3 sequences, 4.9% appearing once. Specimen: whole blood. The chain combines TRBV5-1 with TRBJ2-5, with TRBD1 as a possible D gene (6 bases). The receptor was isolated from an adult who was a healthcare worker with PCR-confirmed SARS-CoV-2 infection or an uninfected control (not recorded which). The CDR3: CASSLDTGFQETQYF. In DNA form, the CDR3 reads TGCGCCAGCAGCTTGGATACAGGGTTCCAAGAGACCCAGTACTTC.